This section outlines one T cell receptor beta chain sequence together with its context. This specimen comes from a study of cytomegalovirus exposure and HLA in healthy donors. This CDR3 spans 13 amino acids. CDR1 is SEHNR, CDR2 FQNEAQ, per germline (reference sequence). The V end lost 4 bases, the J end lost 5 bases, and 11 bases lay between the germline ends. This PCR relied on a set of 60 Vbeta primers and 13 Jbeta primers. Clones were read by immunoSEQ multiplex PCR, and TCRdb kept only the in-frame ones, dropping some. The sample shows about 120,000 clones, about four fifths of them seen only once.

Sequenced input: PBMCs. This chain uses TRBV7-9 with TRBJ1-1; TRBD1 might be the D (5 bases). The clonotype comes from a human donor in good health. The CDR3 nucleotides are TGTGCCAGCAGCTCCCAGGGTGGGACTGAAGCTTTCTTT. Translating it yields CASSSQGGTEAFF.